This T cell receptor beta chain derives from a study of T cell responses to AZD1222 COVID-19 vaccine. Method: immunoSEQ multiplex PCR; TCRdb's copy keeps in-frame clones and lacks some. The sample gives 120,000 to 150,000 clones, 86% of which show up once; approximately 5.4% is in the top ten. Of note for this clone: Antigen unknown. The sample carries other DNA sequences with the same CDR3.

Germline values: CDR1 SEHNR, CDR2 FQNEAQ (reference sequence). The ends lost 3 bases at V and 1 base at J; junction bases unmatched: 0. This CDR3 contains 15 residues. Regarding the study as a whole: Spike-specific TCR breadth and depth rose after two AZD1222 doses. Nearly half of the spike-specific TCRs reportedly recognize variant regions that carry no mutations. Among those given AZD1222, only 5 to 7 were seropositive at baseline.

Specimen: peripheral blood, collected 28 days after the second AZD1222 dose. The origin of this receptor is an adult who received the AZD1222 COVID-19 vaccine. V and J are TRBV7-9 and TRBJ2-2, with 9 bases lining up with TRBD1. CDR3 sequence: CASSLGQGNTGELFF. The CDR3 DNA reads as TGTGCCAGCAGCTTGGGACAGGGGAACACCGGGGAGCTGTTTTTT.